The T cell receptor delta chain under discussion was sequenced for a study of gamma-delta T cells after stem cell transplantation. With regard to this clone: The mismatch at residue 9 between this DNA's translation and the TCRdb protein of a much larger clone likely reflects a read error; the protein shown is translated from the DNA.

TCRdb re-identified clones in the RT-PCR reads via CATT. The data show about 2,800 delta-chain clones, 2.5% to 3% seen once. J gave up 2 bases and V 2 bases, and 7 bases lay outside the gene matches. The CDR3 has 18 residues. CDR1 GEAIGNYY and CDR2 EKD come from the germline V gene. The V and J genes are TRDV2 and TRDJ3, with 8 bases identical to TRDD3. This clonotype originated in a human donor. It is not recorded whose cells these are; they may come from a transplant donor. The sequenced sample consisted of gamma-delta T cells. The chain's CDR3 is CACDSWGNNPWDTRQMFF. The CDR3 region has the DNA TGTGCCTGTGACAGCTGGGGGAACAACCCCTGGGACACCCGACAGATGTTTTTC.